This is a list of T cell receptor beta chains from one sample in a study of regulatory and conventional T cells in RAG deficiency. Repertoires were generated with immunoSEQ multiplex PCR, while TCRdb's copy carries only in-frame clones and drops some. Here the sample spans 8,500 or so clones, around 81% being singletons. The same data also contributed to another study, on regulatory T cells.

Sequencing was carried out using CD8+ T cells sorted from blood. Every receptor here comes from a human donor in good health. CDR3s leave out the opening cysteine and the closing phenylalanine or tryptophan. The D gene is left open where the match is weak.

v_gene	j_gene	d_gene	CDR3aa
TRBV4-1	TRBJ2-1	.	ASSQRTVLNNEQF
TRBV28	TRBJ2-7	TRBD1	ASSFPGQGYEQY
TRBV6-1	TRBJ2-7	TRBD1	ASREWDRGRYEQY
TRBV12-5	TRBJ2-2	.	ASGSRTADTGELF
TRBV4-1	TRBJ2-5	TRBD2	ASSQDQRGGGDQETQY
TRBV5-6	TRBJ1-2	.	ASSSPGHPNYGYT
TRBV14	TRBJ2-7	.	ASSQLTASYEQY
TRBV30	TRBJ1-3	.	AWKAPGNTIY
TRBV2	TRBJ2-5	.	ASSDDGRQETQY
TRBV4-2	TRBJ2-5	TRBD1	ASSQDPPGQGTETQY
TRBV9	TRBJ2-6	TRBD2	ASSGTGLPSYGANVLT
TRBV9	TRBJ2-1	TRBD1	ASSVGTGYNEQF
TRBV30	TRBJ2-7	.	AWTPGAGYEQY
TRBV25-1	TRBJ1-2	.	ASSYDSHYGYT
TRBV29-1	TRBJ2-3	TRBD2	SVSGGDSDTQY
TRBV10-2	TRBJ1-2	TRBD1	ASRGQRRYGYT
TRBV6-5	TRBJ1-2	.	ASGPGEGDGYT
TRBV7-9	TRBJ2-1	TRBD1	ASSIGTGGNEQF
TRBV4-1	TRBJ2-1	.	ASSQGDGGVNEQF
TRBV14	TRBJ1-2	TRBD1	ASSQEPRQGVLYGYT
TRBV9	TRBJ1-2	TRBD1	ASSPITGGSGYT
TRBV5-4	TRBJ2-7	TRBD2	ASSPSTGRDEQY
TRBV7-4	TRBJ2-3	TRBD2	ASSSSGVHTDTQY
TRBV7-9	TRBJ2-5	TRBD2	ASSPRGSGSQETQY
TRBV7-9	TRBJ1-2	.	ASSPGRNYGYT
TRBV30	TRBJ2-5	.	AWRLADPEETQY
TRBV5-6	TRBJ1-5	.	ASSLAGQYSNQPQH
TRBV5-1	TRBJ2-5	TRBD2	ASSLSGANQETQY
TRBV4-2	TRBJ2-5	TRBD2	ASSARGVQETQY
TRBV6-1	TRBJ2-1	.	ASSEAWEEGGNEQF
TRBV28	TRBJ1-2	.	ASSLRASRNYGYT
TRBV5-1	TRBJ2-7	.	ASSRSTEREQY
TRBV19	TRBJ1-1	TRBD1	ASDQDRASTEAF
TRBV18	TRBJ1-2	.	ASSPETGGDYGYT
TRBV6-1	TRBJ1-5	.	ASSERGYSNQPQH
TRBV6-5	TRBJ2-7	TRBD1	ASSYSGQGFSYEQY
TRBV7-6	TRBJ2-7	.	ASSLASGSGYEQY
TRBV7-9	TRBJ2-6	.	ATGGVTGANVLT
TRBV15	TRBJ1-5	.	ATSRDRGGGQPQH
TRBV25-1	TRBJ2-1	.	ASSHLGNYNEQF
TRBV28	TRBJ2-7	.	ASSFSPPGQQYEQY
TRBV4-1	TRBJ2-3	TRBD2	ASSLSSGSTDTQY
TRBV5-1	TRBJ2-1	TRBD2	ASSLGLAGVYNEQF
TRBV5-1	TRBJ2-7	.	ASKVTGDYEQY
TRBV27	TRBJ2-7	.	ASSPGISYEQY
TRBV13	TRBJ2-3	TRBD1	ASSFRQGEDTQY
TRBV27	TRBJ2-5	TRBD2	ASSTIAGVDETQY
TRBV19	TRBJ2-1	TRBD1	ASGRTGWNEQF
TRBV6-6	TRBJ1-2	.	ASSPWGGYGYT
TRBV28	TRBJ1-5	.	ASSFVGGQPQH
TRBV5-1	TRBJ2-7	TRBD2	ARPPRGGAYEQY
TRBV27	.	.	ASSLFPTENYEQY
TRBV5-4	TRBJ2-1	.	ASSLRAYNEQF